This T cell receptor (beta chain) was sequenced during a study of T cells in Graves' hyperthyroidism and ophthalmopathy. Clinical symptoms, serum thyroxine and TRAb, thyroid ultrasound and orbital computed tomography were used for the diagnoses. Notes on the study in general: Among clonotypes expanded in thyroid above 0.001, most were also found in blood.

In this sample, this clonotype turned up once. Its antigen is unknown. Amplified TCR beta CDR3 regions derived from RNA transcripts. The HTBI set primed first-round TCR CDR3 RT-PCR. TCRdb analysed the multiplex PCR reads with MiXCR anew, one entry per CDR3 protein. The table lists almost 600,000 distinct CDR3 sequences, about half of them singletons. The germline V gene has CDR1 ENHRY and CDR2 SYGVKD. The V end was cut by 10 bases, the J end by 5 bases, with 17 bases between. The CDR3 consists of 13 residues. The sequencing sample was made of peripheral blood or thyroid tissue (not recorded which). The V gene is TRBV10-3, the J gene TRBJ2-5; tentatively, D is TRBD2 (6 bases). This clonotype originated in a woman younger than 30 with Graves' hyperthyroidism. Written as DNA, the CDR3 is TGTGCCACCGCGCGGCAGGCGGGGGAGACCCAGTACTTC. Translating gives CATARQAGETQYF.